Below, 19 T cell receptor delta chains from the same sample are listed, as sequenced in a study of delta chain sequences of gamma delta T cells (dated by TCRdb to 2015 to 2018). The library came from 5' RACE. For sequencing, an Illumina MiSeq was employed. Public reads were reanalyzed in TCRdb with CATT, and rows carrying the same DNA were merged afterwards. Here the sample has about 920 delta-chain clones; over 15% occur a single time. The ten largest clones take up 45% to 50% of the sample. Sequencing used either unsorted cells or a sorted T cell fraction (not recorded which). These TCRs come from a human donor in good health.

By sample share, this clone is medium-sized. The chain is built from TRDV2 and TRDJ3; 11 bases align to TRDD3. The CDR3 runs 20 residues. V lost 1 base, J lost 0 bases, and 7 bases stayed unmatched. The V gene's germline CDR1 is GEAIGNYY and CDR2 EKD. The CDR3 bases are TGTGCCTGTGACACGCTGAGTACTGGGGGATACTCCTGGGACACCCGACAGATGTTTTTC. It encodes CACDTLSTGGYSWDTRQMFF.

This clone qualifies as large. CDR3 nucleotide sequence: TGTGCCTGTGACAGACTGGGGGATCCCGATAAACTCATCTTT. It translates to CACDRLGDPDKLIF. The chain links TRDV2 to TRDJ1; 10 nucleotides align to TRDD3. Trimming cost V 2 bases and J 3 bases; bases outside gene matches: 2. The CDR3 totals 14 residues. Germline V CDR1 and CDR2: GEAIGNYY, EKD.

By share, this clone counts as medium-sized. V usage is TRDV2 and J usage is TRDJ1; TRDD3 matches at 10 bases. Germline V gives CDR1 GEAIGNYY, CDR2 EKD. CDR3 size: 17 residues. V gave up 3 bases and J gave up 0 bases; unmatched junction bases: 9. The CDR3 spells CACDPLDGGYNTDKLIF. The CDR3 nucleotides are TGTGCCTGTGACCCCTTAGATGGGGGATACAACACCGATAAACTCATCTTT.

Comment on this clone: This likely stems from a read error, as it lies one base from a far larger clone. At the DNA level, this CDR3 is encoded by other sequences in the same sample as well. The rearrangement joins TRDV1 to TRDJ1; tentatively, D is TRDD2 (6 bases). The J gene was not available in TCRdb and was assigned here by matching the DNA to germline segments. Germline V gene data show CDR1 as TSWWSYY and CDR2 as QGS. The CDR3 is 17 amino acids. The chain's CDR3 is CALGENPSLPLTDKLIF. In DNA form, the CDR3 reads TGTGCTCTTGGGGAGAACCCTTCCCTACCACTGACCGACAAACTCATCTTT.

By share, this clone counts as large. The gene calls are TRDV2 and TRDJ1; 8 bases align to TRDD3. The CDR3 contains 19 residues. Germline assignment: CDR1 GEAIGNYY and CDR2 EKD. Germline trimming cut 3 bases from V and 3 bases from J; bases unmatched to any gene: 20. The DNA for the CDR3 is TGTGCCTGTGACGCGCTTCTGGGGGACGACGACGGGTTTGCCGATAAACTCATCTTT. Its translation is CACDALLGDDDGFADKLIF.

There are a few counts of this clone. The mismatch at residue 6 between this DNA's translation and the TCRdb protein of a much larger clone likely reflects a read error; the protein shown is translated from the DNA. V is TRDV2 and J is TRDJ3, with TRDD3 identical over 12 bases. This CDR3 comprises 20 residues. V was clipped by 0 bases and J by 5 bases; unmatched bases: 10. Germline V gene data show CDR1 as GEAIGNYY and CDR2 as EKD. As DNA, the CDR3 is TGTGCCTGTGACACCTGGTCGCTGGGGGATACGAGCAGGGACACCCGACAGATGTTTTTC. This encodes CACDTWSLGDTSRDTRQMFF.

The J gene was recorded as TRDJ3; no V gene was called; the table's D call, TRDD3, was not checked against the DNA. CDR3 length: 19 residues. This chain's CDR3 is CAIFSWGTQDSWDTRQMFF. CDR3 sequence (DNA): TGTGCCATCTTTTCTTGGGGGACCCAGGACTCCTGGGACACCCGACAGATGTTTTTC.

This clone was found a few times. This likely came from a read error, as a far larger clone is one base away. Distinct nucleotide sequences in the sample also encode this CDR3. The chain combines TRDV1 with TRDJ1, with D possibly matching TRDD2 (5 bases). Germline CDR1 and CDR2: TSWWSYY and QGS. This CDR3 is 17 amino acids long. V gave up 3 bases and J gave up 2 bases, with 19 bases separating them. The CDR3 spells CALGENPSLPLTDKLIF. The CDR3 nucleotides read TGTGCTCTTGGGGAGAACCCGTCCCTACCACTGACCGATAAACTCATCTTT.

This clone has more than one count but fewer than ten. This DNA's translation differs at residue 4 from TCRdb's protein, which comes from a much larger clone; a read error is likely, and the protein shown is translated from the DNA. The chain joins TRDV2 to TRDJ1; 8 nucleotides align to TRDD3. The germline gives CDR1 GEAIGNYY, CDR2 EKD. This CDR3 comprises 16 residues. The CDR3 region is CACYTVGDYPRDKLIF. The CDR3 bases are TGTGCCTGTTACACCGTGGGGGATTACCCGCGTGATAAACTCATCTTT.

By proportion, this clone is medium-sized. It is unclear where the CDR3 begins or ends on the DNA, so no DNA is shown, and the CDR3 is as TCRdb lists it. The chain joins TRDV2 to TRDJ1; TRDD3 is taken as the D call from the table, unchecked against the DNA. With termini counted, the CDR3 has 15 amino acids. CDR1 and CDR2 from the germline V gene are GEAIGNYY and EKD. The CDR3 region is CACDLWGIEGDKLIF.

Details on this clone: TCRdb's protein for this DNA is that of a much larger clone and differs from the translation at residue 13, likely a read error; the protein shown is the DNA translation. This chain connects TRDV1 to TRDJ1; possibly TRDD2 for D (6 bases). Germline CDR1 and CDR2: TSWWSYY and QGS. The CDR3 totals 17 residues. The CDR3 loop is CALGENPSLPLTGKLIF. The CDR3 DNA follows: TGTGCTCTTGGGGAGAACCCTTCCCTACCACTGACCGGTAAACTCATCTTT.

In this sample, this clone is large. The CDR3 DNA follows: TGTGCCTGTGACGCCTTACTGGGGGATGGGGCCGATAAACTCATCTTT. It is translated as CACDALLGDGADKLIF. The rearrangement links TRDV2 to TRDJ1, with 10 bases lining up with TRDD3. With V trimmed by 3 bases and J by 3 bases, 9 bases remained unmatched. The CDR3 covers 16 residues. Germline assignment: CDR1 GEAIGNYY and CDR2 EKD.

In this sample, this clone turned up a few times. CDR3 region: CSGINAESNPVRSWGGVLGTYTDKLIF. The CDR3 DNA reads as TGCAGTGGTATCAACGCAGAGTCCAATCCAGTACGTTCTTGGGGGGGGGTACTGGGGACTTACACCGATAAACTCATCTTT. The J gene was reported as TRDJ1; the V gene went uncalled; TRDD3, as called in the table, went unchecked against the DNA. The CDR3 runs 27 residues.

The chain recombines TRDV2 with TRDJ1; tentative D call: TRDD3 (6 bases). The J gene, not given by TCRdb, was assigned here from a germline match of the nucleotide sequence. Germline V CDR1 and CDR2: GEAIGNYY, EKD. V lost 1 base and J lost 3, with 11 bases in between. The CDR3 covers 14 residues. CDR3 nucleotides: TGTGCCTGTGACACTCTGGGGATCGCCGATAAACTCATCTTT. As protein: CACDTLGIADKLIF.

This clone came up a few times. This chain uses TRDV2 with TRDJ1, with 10 positions matching TRDD3. Here the J gene was assigned by germline matching of the DNA, as TCRdb has none. This CDR3 spans 17 amino acids. The trim removed 3 bases at V and 4 bases at J, leaving 13 bases unmatched. Germline values: CDR1 GEAIGNYY, CDR2 EKD. CDR3 protein: CACDPLGDTSSIDKLIF. The CDR3 region has the DNA TGTGCCTGTGACCCTTTGGGGGATACCAGTTCGATCGATAAACTCATCTTT.

About this clone: With only one base between it and a far larger clone, this is likely a read error. The rearrangement joins TRDV2 to TRDJ1, with D possibly matching TRDD3 (5 bases). The J gene, missing from TCRdb, was assigned here through DNA to germline matching. The CDR3 sequence is 15 residues long. V lost 1 base, J lost 2 bases, and 13 bases lay in between. Per the germline V gene, CDR1 is GEAIGNYY and CDR2 is EKD. CDR3 bases: TGTGCCTGTGACACGTTGGGGTCTGAGACCGATAAACTCATCTTT. This sequence encodes CACDTLGSETDKLIF.

This clone has a handful of counts. The J gene call is TRDJ2, but no V gene call exists; TRDD3 is taken as the D call from the table, unchecked against the DNA. The CDR3 covers 33 residues. The CDR3 region is CSGINAECRLFDSWGKVFRNDACGSALTAQLFF. The CDR3 DNA is TGCAGTGGTATCAACGCAGAGTGCCGTTTGTTTGATTCTTGGGGGAAGGTTTTTCGTAATGATGCCTGTGGTAGTGCTTTGACAGCACAACTCTTCTTT.

This clone is termed medium-sized (0.01 to 0.1%). The gene calls are TRDV2 and TRDJ1; 12 bases are a match to TRDD3. Germline CDR1 is GEAIGNYY and CDR2 is EKD. The CDR3 is made up of 20 amino acids. After removal of 3 bases from V and 0 bases from J, the junction contained 16 bases not matched to a gene. CDR3 sequence reads: CACDSLLGDTQGKYTDKLIF. The CDR3 region has the DNA TGTGCCTGTGACTCACTTCTGGGGGATACGCAGGGAAAGTACACCGATAAACTCATCTTT.

This rearrangement joins TRDV1 to TRDJ1; D unresolved. The J gene, missing from TCRdb, was assigned here through DNA to germline matching. V was clipped by 3 bases and J by 0 bases, with 5 bases between them. This CDR3 is 13 amino acids long. Germline V gives CDR1 TSWWSYY, CDR2 QGS. CDR3 residues: CALGDTYTDKLIF. CDR3 DNA sequence: TGTGCTCTTGGGGATACCTACACCGATAAACTCATCTTT.